The T cell receptor (beta chain) under discussion was sequenced for a study of T cells of healthy individuals. The CDR3 extends over 13 amino acids. CDR1 is LNHDA and CDR2 is SQIVND in the germline V gene (reference sequence). V dropped 1 base and J dropped 6 bases, with 10 bases sitting between them. TCRdb passed the 5' RACE reads through MiXCR, listing each CDR3 protein once. The sample has around 53,000 distinct CDR3 sequences, over 12% seen once. The chain uses TRBV19 and TRBJ2-7; D may be TRBD2 (6 bases). The receptor was derived from a human donor in good health. CDR3 sequence reads: CASSIGGLREQYF. The CDR3 region has the DNA TGTGCCAGTAGTATAGGGGGACTTCGCGAGCAGTACTTC. The full variable domain, in which reference TRBV19 and TRBJ2-7 provide the parts outside the CDR3, is DGGITQSPKYLFRKEGQNVTLSCEQNLNHDAMYWYRQDPGQGLRLIYYSQIVNDFQKGDIAEGYSVSREKKESFPLTVTSAQKNPTAFYLCASSIGGLREQYFGPGTRLTVT.